The 15 T cell receptor beta chains below all came from one sample that was sequenced in a study of T cell responses to AZD1222 COVID-19 vaccine. Clones were read by immunoSEQ multiplex PCR, and TCRdb kept only the in-frame ones, dropping some. Altogether 80,000 to 100,000 clones are present, around 88% being singletons, with the ten largest covering about 9.4%. Sequenced here: peripheral blood, sampled on day 0 of MenACWY control vaccination. Receptors originate from an adult in good health.

The count of this clone is one. The chain employs TRBV10-3 and TRBJ1-5; 10 nucleotides align to TRBD1. The CDR3 totals 23 residues. Losses at the gene ends were 0 bases for V and 5 bases for J; bases not matched to a gene: 25. In germline, CDR1 is ENHRY, CDR2 SYGVKD. CDR3 residues: CAISESGVGTGDGTWRRDQPQHF. The CDR3 bases are TGTGCCATCAGTGAGTCAGGAGTAGGGACAGGGGATGGAACTTGGCGGAGGGATCAGCCCCAGCATTTT.

The J gene is TRBJ2-1, the V gene TRBV20-1; TRBD1 aligns across 7 bases. CDR3 length: 11 residues. Per germline, CDR1 DFQATT and CDR2 SNEGSKA (reference sequence). The CDR3 here is CALGGPREQFF. In DNA form, the CDR3 reads TGCGCGCTAGGGGGCCCCAGGGAGCAGTTCTTC.

The CDR3 DNA follows: TGCAGTGCTAGTTTAAGGGTCCCACCCCTCCACTTT. It is translated as CSASLRVPPLHF. The chain combines TRBV20-1 with TRBJ1-6; D uncertain. V lost 3 bases and J lost 11, with 11 bases in between. Germline V CDR1 and CDR2: DFQATT, SNEGSKA (reference sequence). The CDR3 has 12 residues.

V gene TRBV18 combines with J gene TRBJ1-1, with 7 bases aligning to TRBD1. This CDR3 region has 16 residues. Germline CDR1 is KGHSH and CDR2 is LQKENI. V lost 5 bases, J lost 7 bases, and 16 bases stayed unmatched. CDR3 nucleotide sequence: TGTGCCAGCTCATCCCGGGACAGAAGTACCCTCCTTGAAGCTTTCTTT. Its protein is CASSSRDRSTLLEAFF.

The V call is TRBV6-6, the J call TRBJ2-6; D unclear. The germline V gene has CDR1 MNHNY and CDR2 SVGAGI (reference sequence). The CDR3 contains 14 residues. Deletions cut 6 bases from V and 5 bases from J, with 11 bases between. CDR3 loop: CASSPPGRANVLTF. CDR3 DNA sequence: TGTGCCAGCAGCCCCCCTGGAAGGGCCAACGTCCTGACTTTC.

On this clone: A read error may be the cause here, since a much bigger clone is one base away. J is TRBJ2-1 and V is TRBV6-4; 11 bases align to TRBD2. The CDR3 is made up of 14 amino acids. From germline, CDR1 is MRHNA and CDR2 SNTAGT. The J segment lost 4 bases and the V segment lost 4 bases, leaving 0 bases of the junction unmatched. The chain's CDR3 is CASSVAGGYNEQFF. The DNA of the CDR3 is TGTGCCAGCAGTGTAGCGGGGGGGTACAATGAGCAGTTCTTC.

The sample holds a few counts of this clone. The chain recombines TRBV28 with TRBJ1-4; the D gene is possibly TRBD1 (6 bases). The germline gives CDR1 MDHEN, CDR2 SYDVKM. V was clipped by 9 bases and J by 5 bases, with 10 bases between them. The CDR3 sequence is 12 residues long. The CDR3 DNA sequence: TGTGCCAGTCAGCAGGGGAATGAAAAACTGTTTTTT. Its translation: CASQQGNEKLFF.

V gene TRBV6-6 combines with J gene TRBJ2-7; 7 nucleotides agree with TRBD1. The CDR3 contains 14 residues. Losses at the gene ends were 0 bases for V and 1 base for J; bases not matched to a gene: 0. Germline lookup yields CDR1 MNHNY and CDR2 SVGAGI (reference sequence). CDR3 residues: CASSYSQGSYEQYF. The CDR3 DNA reads as TGTGCCAGCAGTTACTCACAGGGGTCCTACGAGCAGTACTTC.

This clone was found once. This chain links TRBV19 with TRBJ1-5; the D is unclear. V lost 5 bases and J lost 0, with 8 bases in between. The CDR3 extends over 14 amino acids. Germline loops: CDR1 LNHDA, CDR2 SQIVND (reference sequence). For the CDR3, the DNA is TGTGCCAGTAGTCTGGCGGTTAGCAATCAGCCCCAGCATTTT. Amino acids: CASSLAVSNQPQHF.

This clone was observed a few times. V is TRBV19 and J is TRBJ1-6; D not resolved. CDR1 is LNHDA, CDR2 SQIVND, per germline (reference sequence). Trimming removed 10 bases at V and 7 bases at J, with 23 bases between. The CDR3 has 16 amino acids. The CDR3 loop reads CATTEGPVYQNSPLHF. The CDR3 coding sequence is TGTGCCACAACGGAAGGGCCTGTCTATCAGAATTCACCCCTCCACTTT.

The rearrangement links TRBV27 to TRBJ1-5, with D unresolved. Germline CDR1 is MNHEY and CDR2 is SMNVEV (reference sequence). The CDR3 loop spans 15 amino acids. Trimming stripped 0 bases from V and 6 bases from J, with 12 bases between. CDR3 DNA: TGTGCCAGCAGTTTATCGATGACCCGCCGTCAGCCCCAGCATTTT. Its protein product is CASSLSMTRRQPQHF.

The V gene is TRBV5-1, the J gene TRBJ2-3, with TRBD1 matching over 9 bases. The V gene's germline CDR1 is SGHRS and CDR2 YFSETQ. This CDR3 is 15 amino acids long. Losses at the gene ends were 0 bases for V and 4 bases for J; bases not matched to a gene: 3. CDR3 loop: CASSLARTGADTQYF. In DNA, the CDR3 is TGCGCCAGCAGCTTGGCCAGGACAGGGGCAGATACGCAGTATTTT.

This sequence joins TRBV7-9 and TRBJ1-1; maybe TRBD1 (5 bases). This CDR3 has 13 amino acids. Germline V gene data show CDR1 as SEHNR and CDR2 as FQNEAQ (reference sequence). V shed 5 bases and J shed 0 bases, with 7 bases lying between them. CDR3 residues: CASSEGLNTEAFF. The CDR3 DNA reads as TGTGCCAGCAGCGAGGGGTTGAACACTGAAGCTTTCTTT.

This chain links TRBV3-1 (or the pseudogene TRBV3-2) with TRBJ1-2; weak D call: TRBD1 (5 bases). CDR3 length: 15 residues. The V gene's germline CDR1 is LGHDT and CDR2 YNNKEL (reference sequence). V lost 4 bases and J 4 bases, leaving 16 bases between the germline ends. The CDR3 reads CASSPRRDASYGYTF. The CDR3 DNA reads as TGTGCCAGCAGCCCTCGCCGGGACGCTTCCTATGGCTACACCTTC.

This clone was picked up one time. This sequence joins TRBV4-3 and TRBJ1-2, with TRBD1 matching 9 bases. Germline-derived CDR1 and CDR2 are LGHNA and YSLEER. This CDR3 comprises 13 residues. J was trimmed by 7 bases and V by 3 bases; bases with no gene match: 3. DNA of the CDR3: TGCGCCAGCAGCCAGGGGACAGGGTTTGGCTACACCTTC. Translating gives CASSQGTGFGYTF.